This record covers a single TCR beta chain. The data stem from a study of blood T cell repertoires in COVID-19. Study at large: Acute and convalescent COVID-19 specimens originated in the United States, Italy and Spain. From T cells, B-cell-depleted T cells, or PBMCs came the material, which was cDNA or gDNA.

Germline lookup yields CDR1 LGHNA and CDR2 YSLEER. The CDR3 spans 15 residues. The V end lost 5 bases, the J end lost 0 bases, and 8 bases lay between the germline ends. Original methodology: Amplified reference gene primers provided the basis for estimating nucleated cell counts. Sequenced by immunoSEQ multiplex PCR; TCRdb stores in-frame clones only, minus some. V and J calls and clone size are as listed in that table; D and trimming were resolved from the DNA. The data hold fewer than 300,000 clones, with 70% to 90% observed a single time. This receptor was identified in a man between 18 and 29 years old with active or convalescent COVID-19. Sequenced input: peripheral blood. The chain carries TRBV4-3 and TRBJ2-6, with D possibly TRBD2 on 5 matching bases. The CDR3: CASSLGSSGANVLTF. The DNA of the CDR3 is TGCGCCAGCAGCTTAGGGAGCTCTGGGGCCAACGTCCTGACTTTC.